The table lists the clone carrying this T cell receptor (beta chain) with a few counts. These data originate in a study of T cells in Graves' hyperthyroidism and ophthalmopathy. Germline values: CDR1 LNHDA, CDR2 SQIVND (reference sequence). CDR3 length: 15 amino acids. V was shortened by 7 bases and J by 2 bases, with 15 bases between the two germline ends. From roughly 9.2 ml of fresh peripheral blood, PBMCs were isolated. Amplified regions were TCR beta CDR3 sequences from RNA transcripts. Researchers ran a first-round RT-PCR on the TCR CDR3 using the HTBI primer set. TCRdb re-derived calls from the multiplex PCR reads in MiXCR, one entry per CDR3 protein. The sample includes approximately 720,000 distinct CDR3 sequences, around a sixth of them seen just once.

This chain joins TRBV19 and TRBJ1-5; TRBD1 is a possible D gene (5 bases). Sequenced sample: blood. This TCR was recovered from a woman between 45 and 60 years old with Graves' hyperthyroidism that later progressed to Graves' ophthalmopathy. CDR3 coding DNA: TGTGCCAGTACGGGGGGGAGTTCGGGCAATCAGCCCCAGCATTTT. Amino acid sequence: CASTGGSSGNQPQHF.